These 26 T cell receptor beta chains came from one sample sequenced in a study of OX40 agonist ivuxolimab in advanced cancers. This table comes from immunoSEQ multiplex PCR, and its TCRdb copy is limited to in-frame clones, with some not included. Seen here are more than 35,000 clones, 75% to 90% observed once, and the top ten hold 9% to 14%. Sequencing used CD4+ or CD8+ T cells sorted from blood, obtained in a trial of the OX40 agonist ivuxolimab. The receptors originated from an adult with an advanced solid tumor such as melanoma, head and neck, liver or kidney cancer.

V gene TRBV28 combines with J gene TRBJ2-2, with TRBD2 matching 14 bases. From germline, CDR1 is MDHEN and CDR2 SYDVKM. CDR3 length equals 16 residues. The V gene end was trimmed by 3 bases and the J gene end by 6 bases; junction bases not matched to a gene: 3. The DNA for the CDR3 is TGTGCCAGCAGTTTGTCGACTAGCGGGAGGGCCGGGGAGCTGTTTTTT. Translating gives CASSLSTSGRAGELFF. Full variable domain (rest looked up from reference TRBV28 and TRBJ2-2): DVKVTQSSRYLVKRTGEKVFLECVQDMDHENMFWYRQDPGLGLRLIYFSYDVKMKEKGDIPEGYSVSREKKERFSLILESASTNQTSMYLCASSLSTSGRAGELFFGEGSRLTVL.

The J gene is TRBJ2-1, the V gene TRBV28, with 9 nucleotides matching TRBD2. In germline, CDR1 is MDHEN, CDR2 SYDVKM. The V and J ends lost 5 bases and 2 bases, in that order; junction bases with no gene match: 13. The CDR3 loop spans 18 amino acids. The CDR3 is CASSGNPRLAGTYNEQFF. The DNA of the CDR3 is TGTGCCAGCAGTGGGAACCCGAGGCTAGCGGGAACCTACAATGAGCAGTTCTTC.

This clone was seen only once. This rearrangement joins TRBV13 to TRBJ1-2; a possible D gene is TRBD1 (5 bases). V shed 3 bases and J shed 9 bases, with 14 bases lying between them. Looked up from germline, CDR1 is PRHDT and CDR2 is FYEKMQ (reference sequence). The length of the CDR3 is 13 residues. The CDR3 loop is CASSLGDAGSYTF. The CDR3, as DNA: TGTGCCAGCAGCTTGGGGGACGCTGGTAGCTACACCTTC. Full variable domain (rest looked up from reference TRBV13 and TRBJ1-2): AAGVIQSPRHLIKEKRETATLKCYPIPRHDTVYWYQQGPGQDPQFLISFYEKMQSDKGSIPDRFSAQQFSDYHSELNMSSLELGDSALYFCASSLGDAGSYTFGSGTRLTVV.

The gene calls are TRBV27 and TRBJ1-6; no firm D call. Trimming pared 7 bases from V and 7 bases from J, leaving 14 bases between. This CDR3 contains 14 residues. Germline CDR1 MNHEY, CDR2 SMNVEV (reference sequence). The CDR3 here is CASTPGNPNSPLHF. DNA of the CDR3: TGTGCCAGCACTCCGGGGAACCCCAATTCACCCCTCCACTTT.

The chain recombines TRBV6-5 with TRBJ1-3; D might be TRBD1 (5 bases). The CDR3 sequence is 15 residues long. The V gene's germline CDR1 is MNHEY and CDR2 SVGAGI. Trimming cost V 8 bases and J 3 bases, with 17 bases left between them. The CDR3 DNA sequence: TGTGCCAGCTCCGACGATGGGGCTTATGGAAACACCATATATTTT. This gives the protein CASSDDGAYGNTIYF.

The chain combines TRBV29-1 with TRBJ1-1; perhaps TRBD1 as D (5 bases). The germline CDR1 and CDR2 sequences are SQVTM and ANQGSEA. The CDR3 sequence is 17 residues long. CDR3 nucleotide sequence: TGCAGAACACCCGACAAGGGGCCCATTCCCGAGAACACTGAAGCTTTCTTT. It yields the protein CRTPDKGPIPENTEAFF.

This chain's CDR3 is CASSLLGYEQYF. DNA of the CDR3: TGTGCCAGCAGCTTACTGGGCTACGAGCAGTACTTC. V and J are TRBV7-8 and TRBJ2-7; D remains ambiguous. The V end lost 2 bases, the J end lost 3 bases, and 5 bases lay between the germline ends. Germline CDR1 is SGHVS and CDR2 is FQNEAQ. This CDR3 is built from 12 residues.

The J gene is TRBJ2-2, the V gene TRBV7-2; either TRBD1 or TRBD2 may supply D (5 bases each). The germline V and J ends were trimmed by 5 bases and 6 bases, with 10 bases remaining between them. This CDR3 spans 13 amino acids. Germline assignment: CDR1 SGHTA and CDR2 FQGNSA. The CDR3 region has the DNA TGTGCCAGCAGCCCATTGGGGGCCGGGGAGCTGTTTTTT. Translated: CASSPLGAGELFF.

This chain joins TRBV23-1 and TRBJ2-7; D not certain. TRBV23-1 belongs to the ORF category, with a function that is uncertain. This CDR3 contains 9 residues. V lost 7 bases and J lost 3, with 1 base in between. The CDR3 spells CASNYEQYF. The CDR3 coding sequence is TGCGCCAGCAACTACGAGCAGTACTTC.

As DNA, the CDR3 is TGTGCCAGCAGTAAGCTAGCGGGAGCAGGAATCTCCTACAATGAGCAGTTCTTC. This translates into CASSKLAGAGISYNEQFF. The chain employs TRBV28 and TRBJ2-1; 10 nucleotides line up with TRBD2. Germline assignment: CDR1 MDHEN and CDR2 SYDVKM. The CDR3 is 18 amino acids. V lost 5 bases to trimming and J lost 0 bases; unmatched junction nucleotides: 10.

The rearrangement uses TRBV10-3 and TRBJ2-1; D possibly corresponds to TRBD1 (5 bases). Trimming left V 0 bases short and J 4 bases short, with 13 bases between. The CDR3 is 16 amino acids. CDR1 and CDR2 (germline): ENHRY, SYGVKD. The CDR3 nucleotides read TGTGCCATCAGTGAGTCGATGCAGGGTACTTACAATGAGCAGTTCTTC. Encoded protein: CAISESMQGTYNEQFF.

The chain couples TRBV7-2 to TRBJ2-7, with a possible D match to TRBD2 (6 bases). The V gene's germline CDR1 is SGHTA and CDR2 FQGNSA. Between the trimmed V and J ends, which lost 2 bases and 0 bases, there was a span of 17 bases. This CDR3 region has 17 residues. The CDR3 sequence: CASSLSGLNIASYEQYF. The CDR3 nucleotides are TGTGCCAGCAGCTTAAGCGGGCTAAATATAGCCTCCTACGAGCAGTACTTC. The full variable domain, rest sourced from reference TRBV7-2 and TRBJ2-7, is GAGVSQSPSNKVTEKGKDVELRCDPISGHTALYWYRQSLGQGLEFLIYFQGNSAPDKSGLPSDRFSAERTGGSVSTLTIQRTQQEDSAVYLCASSLSGLNIASYEQYFGPGTRLTVT.

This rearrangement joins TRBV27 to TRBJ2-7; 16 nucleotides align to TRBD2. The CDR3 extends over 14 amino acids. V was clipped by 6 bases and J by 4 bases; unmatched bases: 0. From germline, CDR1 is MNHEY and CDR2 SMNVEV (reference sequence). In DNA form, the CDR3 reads TGTGCCAGCAGGGGACTAGCGGGAGGGTACGAGCAGTACTTC. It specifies CASRGLAGGYEQYF.

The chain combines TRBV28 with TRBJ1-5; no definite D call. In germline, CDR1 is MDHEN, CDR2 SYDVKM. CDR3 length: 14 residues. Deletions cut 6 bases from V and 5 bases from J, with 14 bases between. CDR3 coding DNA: TGTGCCAGCAGATCCTCACCTACCTATCAGCCCCAGCATTTT. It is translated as CASRSSPTYQPQHF.

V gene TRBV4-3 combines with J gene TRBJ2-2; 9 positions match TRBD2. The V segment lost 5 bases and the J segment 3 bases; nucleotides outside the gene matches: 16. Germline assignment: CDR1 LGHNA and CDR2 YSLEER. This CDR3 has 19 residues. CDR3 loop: CASSEFWSSGGPYTGELFF. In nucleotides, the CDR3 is TGCGCCAGCAGCGAATTCTGGAGTAGCGGGGGACCCTACACCGGGGAGCTGTTTTTT.

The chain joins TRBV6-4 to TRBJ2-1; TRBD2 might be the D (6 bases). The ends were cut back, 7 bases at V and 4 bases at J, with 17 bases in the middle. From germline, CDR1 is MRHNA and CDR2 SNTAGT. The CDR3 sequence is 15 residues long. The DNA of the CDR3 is TGTGCCAGCACTAGACGGGAGAGAGATTACAATGAGCAGTTCTTC. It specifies CASTRRERDYNEQFF.

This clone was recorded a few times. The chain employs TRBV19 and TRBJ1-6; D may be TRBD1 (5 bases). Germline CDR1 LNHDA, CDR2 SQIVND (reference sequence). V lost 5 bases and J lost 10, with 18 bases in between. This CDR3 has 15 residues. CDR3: CASSALRELRSPLHF. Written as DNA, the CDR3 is TGTGCCAGTAGTGCCCTCAGGGAACTCCGATCACCCCTCCACTTT.

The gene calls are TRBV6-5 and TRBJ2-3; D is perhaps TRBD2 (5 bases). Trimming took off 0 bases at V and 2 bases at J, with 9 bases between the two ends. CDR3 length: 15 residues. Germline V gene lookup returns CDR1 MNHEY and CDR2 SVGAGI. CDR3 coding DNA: TGTGCCAGCAGTTACTCGAGCGGAAACACAGATACGCAGTATTTT. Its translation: CASSYSSGNTDTQYF.

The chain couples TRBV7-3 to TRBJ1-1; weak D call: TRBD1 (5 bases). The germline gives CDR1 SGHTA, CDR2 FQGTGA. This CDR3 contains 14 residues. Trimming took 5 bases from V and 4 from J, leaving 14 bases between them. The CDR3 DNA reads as TGTGCCAGCAGCCTGGCGGGGGTCGGCACTGAAGCTTTCTTT. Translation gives CASSLAGVGTEAFF.

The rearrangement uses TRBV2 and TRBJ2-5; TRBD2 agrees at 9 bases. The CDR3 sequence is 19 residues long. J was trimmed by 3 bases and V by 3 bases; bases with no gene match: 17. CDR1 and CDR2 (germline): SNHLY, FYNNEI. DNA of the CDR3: TGTGCCAGCAGTGAGAGGGGGGCTAGCGGGACGAGTAGGAAAGAGACCCAGTACTTC. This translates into CASSERGASGTSRKETQYF.

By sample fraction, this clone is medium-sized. CDR3 sequence: CASSWVWASFYGYTF. The CDR3 DNA reads as TGCGCCAGCAGCTGGGTCTGGGCCAGCTTCTATGGCTACACCTTC. The chain joins TRBV5-1 to TRBJ1-2; unclear D gene. Trimming shortened V by 3 bases and J by 4 bases, and 16 bases separated the two germline ends. Per germline, CDR1 SGHRS and CDR2 YFSETQ. The CDR3 is made up of 15 amino acids.

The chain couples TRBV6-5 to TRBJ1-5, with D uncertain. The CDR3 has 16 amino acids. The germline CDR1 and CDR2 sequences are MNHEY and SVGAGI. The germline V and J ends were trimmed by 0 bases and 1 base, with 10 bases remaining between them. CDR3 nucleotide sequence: TGTGCCAGCAGTTACTCGCGTGAGAAGAGCAATCAGCCCCAGCATTTT. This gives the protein CASSYSREKSNQPQHF.

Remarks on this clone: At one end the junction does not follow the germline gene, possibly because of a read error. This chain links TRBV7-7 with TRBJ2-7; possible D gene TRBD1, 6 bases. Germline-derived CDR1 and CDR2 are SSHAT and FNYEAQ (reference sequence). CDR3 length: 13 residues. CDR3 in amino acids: CASSPGQSYEQYF. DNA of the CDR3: TGTGCTAGCAGCCCCGGACAGTCCTACGAGCAGTACTTC. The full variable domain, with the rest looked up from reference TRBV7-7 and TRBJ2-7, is GAGVSQSPRYKVTKRGQDVTLRCDPISSHATLYWYQQALGQGPEFLTYFNYEAQPDKSGLPSDRFSAERPEGSISTLTIQRTEQRDSAMYRCASSPGQSYEQYFGPGTRLTVT.

CDR3 loop: CASSVGLAGANTGELFF. The CDR3 DNA reads TGTGCCAGCAGCGTAGGTCTAGCGGGGGCGAACACCGGGGAGCTGTTTTTT. The V and J genes are TRBV9 and TRBJ2-2; TRBD2 agrees at 10 bases. Germline loops: CDR1 SGDLS, CDR2 YYNGEE. V shed 0 bases and J 0 bases; nucleotides not matched to a gene: 2. The CDR3 length is 17 residues.

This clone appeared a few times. Here the CDR3 reads CASSPKGGGDGYTF. The CDR3 nucleotides read TGTGCCAGCAGTCCCAAAGGAGGGGGCGATGGCTACACCTTC. This rearrangement joins TRBV27 to TRBJ1-2; 7 bases fit TRBD1. J was trimmed by 6 bases and V by 5 bases; bases with no gene match: 9. This CDR3 comprises 14 residues. Looked up from germline, CDR1 is MNHEY and CDR2 is SMNVEV (reference sequence).

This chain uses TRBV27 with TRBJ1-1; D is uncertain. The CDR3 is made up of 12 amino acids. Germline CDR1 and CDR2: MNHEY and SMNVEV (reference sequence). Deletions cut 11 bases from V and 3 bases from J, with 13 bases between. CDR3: CASQRGDTEAFF. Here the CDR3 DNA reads TGTGCCTCCCAACGGGGAGACACTGAAGCTTTCTTT.